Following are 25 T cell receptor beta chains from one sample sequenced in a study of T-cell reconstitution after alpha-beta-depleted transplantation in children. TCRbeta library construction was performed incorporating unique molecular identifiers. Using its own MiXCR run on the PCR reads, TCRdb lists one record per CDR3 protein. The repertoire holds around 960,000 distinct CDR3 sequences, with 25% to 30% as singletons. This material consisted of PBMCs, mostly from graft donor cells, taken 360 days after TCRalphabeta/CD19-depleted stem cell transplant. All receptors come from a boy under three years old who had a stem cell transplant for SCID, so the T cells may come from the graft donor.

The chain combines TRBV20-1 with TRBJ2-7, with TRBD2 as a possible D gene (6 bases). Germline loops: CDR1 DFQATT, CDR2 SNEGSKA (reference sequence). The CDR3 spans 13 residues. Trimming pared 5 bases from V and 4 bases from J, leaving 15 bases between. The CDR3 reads CSAGGRGIYEQYF. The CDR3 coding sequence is TGCAGTGCTGGGGGGAGAGGGATTTACGAGCAGTACTTC.

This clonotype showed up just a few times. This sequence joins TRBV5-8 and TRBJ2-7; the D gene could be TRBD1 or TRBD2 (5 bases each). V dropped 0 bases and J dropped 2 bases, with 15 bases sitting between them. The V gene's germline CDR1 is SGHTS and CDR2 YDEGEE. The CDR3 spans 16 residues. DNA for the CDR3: TGTGCCAGCAGCTTGGAACCGGGGCAAGGAGCCTACGAGCAGTACTTC. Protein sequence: CASSLEPGQGAYEQYF.

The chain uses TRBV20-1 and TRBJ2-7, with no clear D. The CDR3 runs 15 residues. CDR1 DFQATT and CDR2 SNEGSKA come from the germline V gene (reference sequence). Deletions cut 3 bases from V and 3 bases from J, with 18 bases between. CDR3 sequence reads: CSARGNTDPRYEQYF. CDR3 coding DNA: TGCAGTGCTAGGGGGAATACGGATCCTCGCTACGAGCAGTACTTC.

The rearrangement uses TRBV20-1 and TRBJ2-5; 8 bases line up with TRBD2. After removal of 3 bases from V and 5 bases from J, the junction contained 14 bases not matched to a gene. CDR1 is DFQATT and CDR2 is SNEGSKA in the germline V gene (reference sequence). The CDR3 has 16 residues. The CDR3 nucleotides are TGCAGTGCTAGTCTCAAGCGGGGGCCCCGGTGGGAGACCCAGTACTTC. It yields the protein CSASLKRGPRWETQYF.

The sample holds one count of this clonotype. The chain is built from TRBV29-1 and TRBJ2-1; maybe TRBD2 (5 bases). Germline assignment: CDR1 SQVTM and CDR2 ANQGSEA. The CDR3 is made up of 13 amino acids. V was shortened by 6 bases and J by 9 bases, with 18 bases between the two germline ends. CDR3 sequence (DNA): TGCAGCGTCGCCGCCGCTGGCCGGGGTGAGCAGTTCTTC. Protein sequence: CSVAAAGRGEQFF.

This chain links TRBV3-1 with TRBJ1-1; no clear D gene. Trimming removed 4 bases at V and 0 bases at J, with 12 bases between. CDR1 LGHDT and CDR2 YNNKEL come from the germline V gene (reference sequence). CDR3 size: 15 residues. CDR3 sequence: CASSLRTLLNTEAFF. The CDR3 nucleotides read TGTGCCAGCAGCCTCCGGACCCTTTTGAACACTGAAGCTTTCTTT.

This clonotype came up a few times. The CDR3 bases are TGTGCCAGCAGTGGAAGGGACTACAACACCGGGGAGCTGTTTTTT. Translated: CASSGRDYNTGELFF. V and J are TRBV12-3 or TRBV12-4 and TRBJ2-2, with 7 bases lining up with TRBD2. The trim removed 5 bases at V and 2 bases at J, leaving 5 bases unmatched. The CDR3 sequence is 15 residues long.

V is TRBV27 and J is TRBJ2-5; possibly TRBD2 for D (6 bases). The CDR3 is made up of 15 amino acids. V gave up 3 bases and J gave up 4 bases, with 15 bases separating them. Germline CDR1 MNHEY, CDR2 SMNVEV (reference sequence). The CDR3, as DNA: TGTGCCAGCAGTTTGGGGTATGGGGAGGCAGAGACCCAGTACTTC. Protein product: CASSLGYGEAETQYF.

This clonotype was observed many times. The CDR3 region is CASTISGGTDTQYF. DNA of the CDR3: TGCGCCAGCACAATAAGTGGGGGCACAGATACGCAGTATTTT. The chain links TRBV4-1 to TRBJ2-3; D gene uncertain. Germline V gene lookup returns CDR1 MGHRA and CDR2 YSYEKL. This CDR3 region has 14 residues. V lost 7 bases and J 1 base, leaving 12 bases between the germline ends.

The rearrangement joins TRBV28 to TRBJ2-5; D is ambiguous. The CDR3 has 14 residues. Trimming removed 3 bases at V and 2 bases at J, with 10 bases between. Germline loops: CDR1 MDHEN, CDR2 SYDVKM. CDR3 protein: CASSFPGIQETQYF. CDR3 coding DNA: TGTGCCAGCAGTTTCCCAGGAATACAAGAGACCCAGTACTTC.

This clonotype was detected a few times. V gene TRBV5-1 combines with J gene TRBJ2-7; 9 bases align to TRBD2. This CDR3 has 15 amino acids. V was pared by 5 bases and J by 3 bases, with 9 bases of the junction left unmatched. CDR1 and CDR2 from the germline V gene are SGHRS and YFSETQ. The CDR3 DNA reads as TGCGCCAGCAGTAAAACTAGCGGGCTTTACTACGAGCAGTACTTC. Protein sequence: CASSKTSGLYYEQYF. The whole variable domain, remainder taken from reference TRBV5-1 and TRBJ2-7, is KAGVTQTPRYLIKTRGQQVTLSCSPISGHRSVSWYQQTPGQGLQFLFEYFSETQRNKGNFPGRFSGRQFSNSRSEMNVSTLELGDSALYLCASSKTSGLYYEQYFGPGTRLTVT.

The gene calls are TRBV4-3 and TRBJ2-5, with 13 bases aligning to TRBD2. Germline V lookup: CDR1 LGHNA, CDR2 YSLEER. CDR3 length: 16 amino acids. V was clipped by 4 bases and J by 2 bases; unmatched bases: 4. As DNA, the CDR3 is TGCGCCAGCAGCCTCAGGACTAGCGGGGGTCAAGAGACCCAGTACTTC. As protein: CASSLRTSGGQETQYF.

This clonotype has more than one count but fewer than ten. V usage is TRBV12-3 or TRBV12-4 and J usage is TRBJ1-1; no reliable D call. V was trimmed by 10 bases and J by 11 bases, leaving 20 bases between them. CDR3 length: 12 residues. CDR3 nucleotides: TGTGCCACCGCGGCCGAGCCCCAAGTGGCTTTCTTT. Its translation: CATAAEPQVAFF.

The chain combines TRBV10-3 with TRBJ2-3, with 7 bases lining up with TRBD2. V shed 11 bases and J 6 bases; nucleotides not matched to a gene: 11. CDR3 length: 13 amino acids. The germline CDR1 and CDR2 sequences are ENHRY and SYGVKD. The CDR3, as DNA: TGTGCCTCCACACGGGGGGACGTGGATACGCAGTATTTT. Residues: CASTRGDVDTQYF.

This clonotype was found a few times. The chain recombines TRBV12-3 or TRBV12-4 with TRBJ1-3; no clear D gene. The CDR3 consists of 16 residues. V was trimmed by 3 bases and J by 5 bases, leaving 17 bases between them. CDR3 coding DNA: TGTGCCAGCAGTTTTCTCCAAAAGCTTTTTCGAAACACCATATATTTT. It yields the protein CASSFLQKLFRNTIYF.

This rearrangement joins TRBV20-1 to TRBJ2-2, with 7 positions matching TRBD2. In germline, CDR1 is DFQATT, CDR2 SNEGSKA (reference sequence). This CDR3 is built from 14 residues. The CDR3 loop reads CSAGRATNTGELFF. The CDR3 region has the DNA TGCAGCGCGGGGAGGGCTACGAACACCGGGGAGCTGTTTTTT.

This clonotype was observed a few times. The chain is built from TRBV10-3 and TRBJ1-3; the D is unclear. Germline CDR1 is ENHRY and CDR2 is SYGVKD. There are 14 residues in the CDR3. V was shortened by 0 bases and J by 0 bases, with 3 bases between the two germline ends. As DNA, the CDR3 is TGTGCCATCAGTGAGTCGAGCTCTGGAAACACCATATATTTT. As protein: CAISESSSGNTIYF.

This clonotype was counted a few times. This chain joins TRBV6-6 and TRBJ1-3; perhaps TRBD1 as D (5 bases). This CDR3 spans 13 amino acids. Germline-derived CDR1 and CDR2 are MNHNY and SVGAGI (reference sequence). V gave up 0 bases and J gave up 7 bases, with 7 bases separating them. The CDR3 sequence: CASSYSAGNTIYF. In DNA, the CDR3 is TGTGCCAGCAGTTACTCGGCAGGGAACACCATATATTTT.

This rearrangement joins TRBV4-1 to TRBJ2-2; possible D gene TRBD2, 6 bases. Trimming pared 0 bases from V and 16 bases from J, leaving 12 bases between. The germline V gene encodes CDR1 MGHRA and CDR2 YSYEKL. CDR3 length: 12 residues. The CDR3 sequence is CASSQDGGMRFF. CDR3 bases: TGCGCCAGCAGCCAAGATGGAGGGATGCGGTTTTTT.

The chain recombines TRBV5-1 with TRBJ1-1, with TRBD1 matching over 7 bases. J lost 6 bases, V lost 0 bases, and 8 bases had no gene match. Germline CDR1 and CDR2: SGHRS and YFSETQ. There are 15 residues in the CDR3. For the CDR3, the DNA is TGCGCCAGCAGCTTGGTTGGGCTCCAGGGGGCTGAAGCTTTCTTT. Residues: CASSLVGLQGAEAFF.

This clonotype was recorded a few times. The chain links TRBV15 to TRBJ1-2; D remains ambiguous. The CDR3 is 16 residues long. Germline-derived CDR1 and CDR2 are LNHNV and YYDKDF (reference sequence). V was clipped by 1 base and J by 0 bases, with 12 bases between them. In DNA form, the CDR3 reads TGTGCCACCAGCAGAGCCGGGGTACCCTCTAACTATGGCTACACCTTC. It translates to CATSRAGVPSNYGYTF.

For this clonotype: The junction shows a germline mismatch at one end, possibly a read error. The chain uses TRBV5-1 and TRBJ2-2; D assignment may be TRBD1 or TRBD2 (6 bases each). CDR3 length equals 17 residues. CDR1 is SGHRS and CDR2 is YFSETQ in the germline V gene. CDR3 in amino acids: CASSPRPGAMNSGELFF. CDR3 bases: TGCGCCAGCAGCCCCCGGCCGGGGGCCATGAACAGCGGGGAGCTGTTTTTT.

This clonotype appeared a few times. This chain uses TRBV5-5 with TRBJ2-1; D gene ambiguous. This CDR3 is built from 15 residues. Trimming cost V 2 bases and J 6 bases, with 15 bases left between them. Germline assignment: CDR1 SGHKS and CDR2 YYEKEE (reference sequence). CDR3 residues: CASSLIPRIRNEQFF. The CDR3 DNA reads TGTGCCAGCAGCTTAATACCCCGAATTCGCAATGAGCAGTTCTTC.

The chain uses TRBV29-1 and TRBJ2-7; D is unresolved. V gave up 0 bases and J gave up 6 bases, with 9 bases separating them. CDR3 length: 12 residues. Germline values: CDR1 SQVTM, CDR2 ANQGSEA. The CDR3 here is CSVEDLVREQYF. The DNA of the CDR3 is TGCAGCGTTGAAGATCTGGTTCGCGAGCAGTACTTC.

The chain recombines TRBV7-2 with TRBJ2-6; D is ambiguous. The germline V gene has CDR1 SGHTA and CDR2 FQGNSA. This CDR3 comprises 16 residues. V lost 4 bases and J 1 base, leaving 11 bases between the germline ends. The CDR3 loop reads CASSYWAISGANVLTF. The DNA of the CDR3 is TGTGCCAGCAGCTACTGGGCAATTTCTGGGGCCAACGTCCTGACTTTC.